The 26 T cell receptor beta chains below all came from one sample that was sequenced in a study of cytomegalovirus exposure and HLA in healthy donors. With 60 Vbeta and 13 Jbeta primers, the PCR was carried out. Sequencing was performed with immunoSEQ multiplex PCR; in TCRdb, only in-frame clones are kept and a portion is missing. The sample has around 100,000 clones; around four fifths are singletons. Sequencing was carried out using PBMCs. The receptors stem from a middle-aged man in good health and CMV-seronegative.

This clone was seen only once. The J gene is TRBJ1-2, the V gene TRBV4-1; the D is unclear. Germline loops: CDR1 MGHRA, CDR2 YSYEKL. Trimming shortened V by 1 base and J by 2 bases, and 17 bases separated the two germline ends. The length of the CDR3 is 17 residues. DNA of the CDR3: TGCGCCAGCAGCCAAGGGAGGATGGCGGGAACCAACTATGGCTACACCTTC. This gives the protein CASSQGRMAGTNYGYTF.

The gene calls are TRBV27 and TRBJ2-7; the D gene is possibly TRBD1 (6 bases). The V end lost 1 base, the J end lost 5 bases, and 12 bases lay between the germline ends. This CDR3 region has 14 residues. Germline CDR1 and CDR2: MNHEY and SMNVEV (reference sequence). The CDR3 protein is CASSLLGAANEQYF. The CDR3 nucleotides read TGTGCCAGCAGTTTATTGGGGGCCGCCAACGAGCAGTACTTC.

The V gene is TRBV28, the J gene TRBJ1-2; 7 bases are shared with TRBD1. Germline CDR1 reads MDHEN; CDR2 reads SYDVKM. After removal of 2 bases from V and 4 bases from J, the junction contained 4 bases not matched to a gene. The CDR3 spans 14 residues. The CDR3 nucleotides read TGTGCCAGCAGTTTAACAGGGGCGGGCTATGGCTACACCTTC. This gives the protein CASSLTGAGYGYTF.

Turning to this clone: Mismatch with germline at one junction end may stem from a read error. The chain's CDR3 is CASSSTGLAGSGELLF. For the CDR3, the DNA is TGTGCCAGCAGTTCCACGGGACTAGCGGGTTCCGGGGAGCTGCTTTTT. The chain uses TRBV27 and TRBJ2-2; TRBD2 matches at 12 bases. This CDR3 spans 16 amino acids. The V gene's germline CDR1 is MNHEY and CDR2 SMNVEV (reference sequence).

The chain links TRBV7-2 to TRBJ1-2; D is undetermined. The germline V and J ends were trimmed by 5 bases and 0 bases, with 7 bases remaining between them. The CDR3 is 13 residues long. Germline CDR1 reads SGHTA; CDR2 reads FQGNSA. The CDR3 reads CASSPLPNYGYTF. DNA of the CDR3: TGTGCCAGCAGCCCTCTCCCTAACTATGGCTACACCTTC.

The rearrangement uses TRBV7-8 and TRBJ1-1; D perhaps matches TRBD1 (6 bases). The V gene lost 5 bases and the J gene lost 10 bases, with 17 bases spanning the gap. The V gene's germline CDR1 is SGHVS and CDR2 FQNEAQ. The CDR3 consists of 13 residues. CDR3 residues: CASSRQGGTRAFF. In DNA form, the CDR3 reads TGTGCCAGCAGCCGGCAGGGTGGGACAAGAGCTTTCTTT.

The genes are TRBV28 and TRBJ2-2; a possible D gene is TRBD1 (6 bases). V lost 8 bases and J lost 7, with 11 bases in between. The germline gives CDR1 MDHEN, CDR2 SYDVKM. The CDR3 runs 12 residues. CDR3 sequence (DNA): TGTGCCAGCTGGGGGCATGGCGGGGAGCTGTTTTTT. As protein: CASWGHGGELFF.

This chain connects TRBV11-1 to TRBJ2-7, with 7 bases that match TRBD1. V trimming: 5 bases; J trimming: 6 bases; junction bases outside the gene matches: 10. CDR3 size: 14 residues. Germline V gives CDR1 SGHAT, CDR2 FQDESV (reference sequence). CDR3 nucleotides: TGTGCCAGCAGCCCCTCGGGACAGCTCTTCGAGCAGTACTTC. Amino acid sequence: CASSPSGQLFEQYF. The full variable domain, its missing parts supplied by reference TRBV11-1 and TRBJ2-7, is EAEVAQSPRYKITEKSQAVAFWCDPISGHATLYWYRQILGQGPELLVQFQDESVVDDSQLPKDRFSAERLKGVDSTLKIQPAELGDSAMYLCASSPSGQLFEQYFGPGTRLTVT.

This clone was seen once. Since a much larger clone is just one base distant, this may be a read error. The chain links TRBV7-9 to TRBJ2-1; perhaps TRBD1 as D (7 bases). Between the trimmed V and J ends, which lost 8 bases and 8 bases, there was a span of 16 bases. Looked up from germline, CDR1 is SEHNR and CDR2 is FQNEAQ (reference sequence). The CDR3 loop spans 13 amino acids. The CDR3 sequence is CASGSPGGHEQFF. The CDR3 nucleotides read TGTGCCAGCGGCTCGCCAGGGGGGCATGAGCAGTTCTTC.

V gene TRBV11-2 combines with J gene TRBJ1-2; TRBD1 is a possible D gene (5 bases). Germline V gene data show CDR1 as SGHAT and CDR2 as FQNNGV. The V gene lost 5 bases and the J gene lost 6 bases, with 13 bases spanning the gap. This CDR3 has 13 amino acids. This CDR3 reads CASSVGLGDGYTF. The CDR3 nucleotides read TGTGCCAGCAGCGTAGGTCTAGGGGATGGCTACACCTTC.

CDR3 nucleotide sequence: TGTGCCAGCAAACAAGGGACAGGTGAAGCTTTCTTT. Residues: CASKQGTGEAFF. The rearrangement joins TRBV2 to TRBJ1-1, with 8 bases matching TRBD1. The CDR3 extends over 12 amino acids. CDR1 is SNHLY and CDR2 is FYNNEI in the germline V gene. V trimming: 7 bases; J trimming: 7 bases; junction bases outside the gene matches: 5. The variable domain in full, with the rest retrieved from reference TRBV2 and TRBJ1-1, is EPEVTQTPSHQVTQMGQEVILRCVPISNHLYFYWYRQILGQKVEFLVSFYNNEISEKSEIFDDQFSVERPDGSNFTLKIRSTKLEDSAMYFCASKQGTGEAFFGQGTRLTVV.

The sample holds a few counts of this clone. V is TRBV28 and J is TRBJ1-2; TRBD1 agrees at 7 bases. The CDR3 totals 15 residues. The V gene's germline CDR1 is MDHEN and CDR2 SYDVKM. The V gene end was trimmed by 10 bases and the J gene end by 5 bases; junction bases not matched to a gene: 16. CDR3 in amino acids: CATLSHGTVLYGYTF. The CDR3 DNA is TGTGCCACCCTTTCCCACGGGACAGTCCTTTATGGCTACACCTTC.

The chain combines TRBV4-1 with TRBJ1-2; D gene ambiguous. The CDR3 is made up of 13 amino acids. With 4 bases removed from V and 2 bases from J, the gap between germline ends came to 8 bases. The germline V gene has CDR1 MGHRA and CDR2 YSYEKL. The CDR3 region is CASSRGRNYGYTF. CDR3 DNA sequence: TGCGCCAGCAGCCGTGGTCGGAACTATGGCTACACCTTC.

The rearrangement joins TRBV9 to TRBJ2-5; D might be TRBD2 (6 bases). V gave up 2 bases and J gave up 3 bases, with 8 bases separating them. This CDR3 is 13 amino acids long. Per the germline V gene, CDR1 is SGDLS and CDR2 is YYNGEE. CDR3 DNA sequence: TGTGCCAGCAGCGTTGGACTAAAAGAGACCCAGTACTTC. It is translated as CASSVGLKETQYF. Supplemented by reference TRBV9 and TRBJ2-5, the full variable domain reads DSGVTQTPKHLITATGQRVTLRCSPRSGDLSVYWYQQSLDQGLQFLIQYYNGEERAKGNILERFSAQQFPDLHSELNLSSLELGDSALYFCASSVGLKETQYFGPGTRLLVL.

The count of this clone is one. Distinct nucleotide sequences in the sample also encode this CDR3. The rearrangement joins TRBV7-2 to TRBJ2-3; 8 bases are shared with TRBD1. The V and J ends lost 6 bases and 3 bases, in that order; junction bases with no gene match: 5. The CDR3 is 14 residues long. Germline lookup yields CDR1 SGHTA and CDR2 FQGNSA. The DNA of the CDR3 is TGTGCCAGCAGTTTAACAGGGGGAACAGATACGCAGTATTTT. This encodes CASSLTGGTDTQYF. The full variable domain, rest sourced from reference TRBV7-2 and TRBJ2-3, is GAGVSQSPSNKVTEKGKDVELRCDPISGHTALYWYRQSLGQGLEFLIYFQGNSAPDKSGLPSDRFSAERTGGSVSTLTIQRTQQEDSAVYLCASSLTGGTDTQYFGPGTRLTVL.

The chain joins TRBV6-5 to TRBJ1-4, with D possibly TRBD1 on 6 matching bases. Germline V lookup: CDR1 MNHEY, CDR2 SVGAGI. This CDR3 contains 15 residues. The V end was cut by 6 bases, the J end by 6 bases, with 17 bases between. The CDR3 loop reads CASSRQARGDEKLFF. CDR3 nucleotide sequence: TGTGCCAGCAGCCGACAGGCTCGGGGCGATGAAAAACTGTTTTTT.

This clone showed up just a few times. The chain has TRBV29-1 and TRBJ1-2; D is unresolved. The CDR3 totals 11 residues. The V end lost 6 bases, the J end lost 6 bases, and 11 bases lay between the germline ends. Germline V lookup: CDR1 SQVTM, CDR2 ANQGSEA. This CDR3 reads CSVQVWNGYTF. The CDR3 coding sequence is TGCAGCGTGCAGGTCTGGAATGGCTACACCTTC.

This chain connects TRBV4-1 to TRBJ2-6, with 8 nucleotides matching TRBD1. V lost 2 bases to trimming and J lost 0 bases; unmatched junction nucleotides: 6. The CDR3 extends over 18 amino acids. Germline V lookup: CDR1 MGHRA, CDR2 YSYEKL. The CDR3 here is CASSQYRTGNSGANVLTF. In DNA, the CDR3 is TGCGCCAGCAGCCAATACCGGACAGGGAACTCTGGGGCCAACGTCCTGACTTTC.

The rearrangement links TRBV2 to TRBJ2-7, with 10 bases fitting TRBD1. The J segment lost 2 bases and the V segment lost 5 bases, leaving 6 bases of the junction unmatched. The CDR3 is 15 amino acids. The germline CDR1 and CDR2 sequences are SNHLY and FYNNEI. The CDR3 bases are TGTGCCAGCAGTCTCGGGACAGGGGACCCCTACGAGCAGTACGTC. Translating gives CASSLGTGDPYEQYV.

This CDR3 is CASRRDLTDTQYF. The CDR3 nucleotides are TGTGCCAGCAGGAGGGACTTAACAGATACGCAGTATTTT. The chain is built from TRBV6-6 and TRBJ2-3; TRBD2 might be the D (6 bases). V dropped 6 bases and J dropped 3 bases, with 10 bases sitting between them. Germline CDR1 and CDR2: MNHNY and SVGAGI (reference sequence). The CDR3 consists of 13 residues.

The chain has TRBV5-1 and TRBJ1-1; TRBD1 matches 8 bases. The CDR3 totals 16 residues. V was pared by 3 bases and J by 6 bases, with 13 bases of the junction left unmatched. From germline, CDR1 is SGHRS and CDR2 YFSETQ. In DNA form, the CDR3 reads TGCGCCAGCAGCTCACAACCGGGACAGGCGAAGGCTGAAGCTTTCTTT. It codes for CASSSQPGQAKAEAFF.

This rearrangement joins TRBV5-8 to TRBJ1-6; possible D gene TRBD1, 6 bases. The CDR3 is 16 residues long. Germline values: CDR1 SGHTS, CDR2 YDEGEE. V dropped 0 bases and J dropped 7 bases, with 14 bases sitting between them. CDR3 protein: CASSLVMTGLNSPLHF. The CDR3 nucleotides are TGTGCCAGCAGCTTGGTTATGACAGGCCTCAATTCACCCCTCCACTTT.

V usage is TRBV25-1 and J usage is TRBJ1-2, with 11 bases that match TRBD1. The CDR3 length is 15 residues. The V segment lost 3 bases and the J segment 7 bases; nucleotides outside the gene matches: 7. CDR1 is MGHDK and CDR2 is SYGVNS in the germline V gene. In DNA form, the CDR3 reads TGTGCCAGCAGTGACCTTGGACAGGGGGCGAGTGGCTACACCTTC. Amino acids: CASSDLGQGASGYTF.

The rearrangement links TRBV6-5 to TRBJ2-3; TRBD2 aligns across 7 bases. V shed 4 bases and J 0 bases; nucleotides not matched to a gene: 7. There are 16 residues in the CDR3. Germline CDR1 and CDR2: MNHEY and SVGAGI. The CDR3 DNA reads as TGTGCCAGCAGTTTTTTAGCGGGCCGTAGCACAGATACGCAGTATTTT. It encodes CASSFLAGRSTDTQYF.

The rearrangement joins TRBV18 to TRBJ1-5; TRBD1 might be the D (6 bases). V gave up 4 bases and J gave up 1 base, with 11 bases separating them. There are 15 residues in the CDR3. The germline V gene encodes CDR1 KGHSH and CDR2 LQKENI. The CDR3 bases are TGTGCCAGCTCACAGGCAGGGGTCAGCAATCAGCCCCAGCATTTT. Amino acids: CASSQAGVSNQPQHF.

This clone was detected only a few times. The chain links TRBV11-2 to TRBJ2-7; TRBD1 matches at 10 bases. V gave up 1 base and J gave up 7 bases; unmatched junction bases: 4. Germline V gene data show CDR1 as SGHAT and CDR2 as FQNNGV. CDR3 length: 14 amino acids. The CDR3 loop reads CASSLGQGAREQYF. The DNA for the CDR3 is TGTGCCAGCAGCTTAGGACAGGGGGCGCGGGAGCAGTACTTC.